This T cell receptor beta chain was sequenced during a study of blood T cell repertoires in COVID-19. About the research overall: From T cells, B-cell-depleted T cells, or PBMCs came the material, which was cDNA or gDNA.

This clone was detected once. Looked up from germline, CDR1 is LGHDT and CDR2 is YNNKEL (reference sequence). The CDR3 has 13 amino acids. V lost 6 bases and J lost 6; bases outside the gene matches: 6. Data came from immunoSEQ multiplex PCR; TCRdb stores just in-frame clones and leaves some out. The sample lists some 300,000 clones; roughly 80% were seen once. This chain uses TRBV3-1 (or the pseudogene TRBV3-2) with TRBJ1-2; 8 nucleotides match TRBD1. The sample consisted of peripheral blood. This receptor was identified in a woman between 45 and 65 years old with active or convalescent COVID-19. As DNA, the CDR3 is TGTGCCAGCAGAAAATCGACAGGGGATGGCTACACCTTC. Encoded protein: CASRKSTGDGYTF.